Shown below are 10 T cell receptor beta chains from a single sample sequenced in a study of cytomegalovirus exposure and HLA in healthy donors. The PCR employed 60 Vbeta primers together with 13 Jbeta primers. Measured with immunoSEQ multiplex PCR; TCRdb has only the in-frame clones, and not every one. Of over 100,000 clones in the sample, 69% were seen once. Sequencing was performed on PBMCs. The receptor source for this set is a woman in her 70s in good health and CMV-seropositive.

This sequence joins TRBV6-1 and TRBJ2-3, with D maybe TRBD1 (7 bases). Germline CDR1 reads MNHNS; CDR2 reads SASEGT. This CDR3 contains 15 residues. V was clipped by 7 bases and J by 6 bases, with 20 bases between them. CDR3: CASIRGEFRGDTQYF. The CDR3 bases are TGTGCCAGCATCAGGGGGGAATTTCGCGGTGATACGCAGTATTTT.

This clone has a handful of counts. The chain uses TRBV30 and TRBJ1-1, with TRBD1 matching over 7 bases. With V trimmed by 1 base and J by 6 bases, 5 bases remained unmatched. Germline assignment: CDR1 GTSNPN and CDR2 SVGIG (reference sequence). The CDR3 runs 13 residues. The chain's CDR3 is CAWSAQGGSEAFF. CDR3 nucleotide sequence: TGTGCCTGGAGTGCTCAGGGGGGATCTGAAGCTTTCTTT.

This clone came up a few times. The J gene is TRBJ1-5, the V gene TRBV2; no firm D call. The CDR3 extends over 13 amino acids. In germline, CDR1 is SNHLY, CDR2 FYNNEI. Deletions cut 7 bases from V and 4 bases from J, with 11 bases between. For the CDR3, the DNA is TGTGCCAGCACCGCCGGCGGGAATCAGCCCCAGCATTTT. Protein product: CASTAGGNQPQHF. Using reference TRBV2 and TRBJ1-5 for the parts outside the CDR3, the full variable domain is EPEVTQTPSHQVTQMGQEVILRCVPISNHLYFYWYRQILGQKVEFLVSFYNNEISEKSEIFDDQFSVERPDGSNFTLKIRSTKLEDSAMYFCASTAGGNQPQHFGDGTRLSIL.

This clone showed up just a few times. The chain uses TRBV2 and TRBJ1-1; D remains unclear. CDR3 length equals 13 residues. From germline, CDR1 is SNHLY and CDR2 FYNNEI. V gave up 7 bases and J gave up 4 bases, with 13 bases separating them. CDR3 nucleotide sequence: TGTGCCAGCAAAAACAGAGAAGTCACTGAAGCTTTCTTT. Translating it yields CASKNREVTEAFF.

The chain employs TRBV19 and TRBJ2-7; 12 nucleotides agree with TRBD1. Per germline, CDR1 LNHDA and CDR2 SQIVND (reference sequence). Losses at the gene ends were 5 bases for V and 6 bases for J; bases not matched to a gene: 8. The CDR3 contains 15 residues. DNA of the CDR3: TGTGCCAGTAGTTACCGGGACAGGGGGCTCTTCGAGCAGTACTTC. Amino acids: CASSYRDRGLFEQYF.

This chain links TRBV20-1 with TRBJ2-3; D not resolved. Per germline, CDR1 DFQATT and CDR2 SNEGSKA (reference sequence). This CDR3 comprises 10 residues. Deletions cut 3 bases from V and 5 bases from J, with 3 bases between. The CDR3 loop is CSARRDTQYF. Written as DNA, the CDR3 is TGCAGTGCTAGGAGAGATACGCAGTATTTT.

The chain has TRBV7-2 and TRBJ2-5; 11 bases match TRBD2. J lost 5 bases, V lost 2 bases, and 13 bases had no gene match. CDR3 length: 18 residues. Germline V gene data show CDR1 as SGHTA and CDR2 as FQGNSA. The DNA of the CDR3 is TGTGCCAGCAGCTTACAGACTAGCGGGGCGGCCCGGGGGGAGACCCAGTACTTC. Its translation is CASSLQTSGAARGETQYF. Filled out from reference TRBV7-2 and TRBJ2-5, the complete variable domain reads GAGVSQSPSNKVTEKGKDVELRCDPISGHTALYWYRQSLGQGLEFLIYFQGNSAPDKSGLPSDRFSAERTGGSVSTLTIQRTQQEDSAVYLCASSLQTSGAARGETQYFGPGTRLLVL.

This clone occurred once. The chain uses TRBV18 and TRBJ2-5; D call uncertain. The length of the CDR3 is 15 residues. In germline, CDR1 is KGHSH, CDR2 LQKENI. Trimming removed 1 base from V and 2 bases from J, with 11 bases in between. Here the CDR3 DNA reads TGTGCCAGCTCACCACTGTCAGGAACTCAAGAGACCCAGTACTTC. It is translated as CASSPLSGTQETQYF. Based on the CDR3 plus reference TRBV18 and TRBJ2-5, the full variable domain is NAGVMQNPRHLVRRRGQEARLRCSPMKGHSHVYWYRQLPEEGLKFMVYLQKENIIDESGMPKERFSAEFPKEGPSILRIQQVVRGDSAAYFCASSPLSGTQETQYFGPGTRLLVL.

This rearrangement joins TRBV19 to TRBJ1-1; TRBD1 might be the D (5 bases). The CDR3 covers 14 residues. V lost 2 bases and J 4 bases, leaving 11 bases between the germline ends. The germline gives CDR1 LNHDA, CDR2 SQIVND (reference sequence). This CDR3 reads CASSITGIGTEAFF. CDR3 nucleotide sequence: TGTGCCAGTAGTATAACAGGTATCGGCACTGAAGCTTTCTTT.

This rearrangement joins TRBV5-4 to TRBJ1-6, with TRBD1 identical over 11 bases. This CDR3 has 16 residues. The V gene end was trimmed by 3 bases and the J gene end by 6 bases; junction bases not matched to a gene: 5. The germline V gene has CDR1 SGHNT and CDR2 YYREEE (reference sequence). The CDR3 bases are TGTGCCAGCAGCTCCGGGACAGGGGGAATTAATTCACCCCTCCACTTT. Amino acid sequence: CASSSGTGGINSPLHF.